Each of the 10 T cell receptor beta chains below was sequenced from the same sample in a study of beta chain features in type 1 diabetes. Expressed TCRB transcripts were sequenced because the isolated RNA had all been reverse transcribed beforehand. Sequencing was performed with immunoSEQ multiplex PCR; in TCRdb, only in-frame clones are kept and a portion is missing. The sample contains about 290,000 clones, 7.5% to 9.5% of which appear only once. The sequenced material came from central memory CD4+ T cells from blood. These receptors were taken from a woman aged 18 to 35 in good health.

The table lists this clone with a few counts. The rearrangement uses TRBV4-3 and TRBJ2-2, with 7 bases fitting TRBD1. CDR1 and CDR2 from the germline V gene are LGHNA and YSLEER. The CDR3 is made up of 15 amino acids. J gave up 0 bases and V 5 bases, and 3 bases lay outside the gene matches. The CDR3: CASSWTGANTGELFF. As DNA, the CDR3 is TGCGCCAGCAGCTGGACAGGCGCGAACACCGGGGAGCTGTTTTTT.

V gene TRBV19 combines with J gene TRBJ1-2; D possibly corresponds to TRBD1 (6 bases). The germline gives CDR1 LNHDA, CDR2 SQIVND (reference sequence). The CDR3 spans 14 residues. The V end lost 3 bases, the J end lost 4 bases, and 12 bases lay between the germline ends. The CDR3 is CASSIGRGGYGYTF. The CDR3 bases are TGTGCCAGTAGTATCGGCAGGGGTGGCTATGGCTACACCTTC.

This chain joins TRBV4-3 and TRBJ2-6; TRBD2 is a possible D gene (5 bases). Trimming removed 3 bases at V and 0 bases at J, with 9 bases between. The CDR3 has 16 amino acids. Germline V gene sequence: CDR1 LGHNA, CDR2 YSLEER. The CDR3 loop reads CASSHSGNSGANVLTF. The DNA for the CDR3 is TGCGCCAGCAGCCACTCGGGAAACTCTGGGGCCAACGTCCTGACTTTC.

This sequence joins TRBV7-3 and TRBJ1-1; TRBD1 agrees at 10 bases. The J segment lost 3 bases and the V segment lost 5 bases, leaving 3 bases of the junction unmatched. There are 14 residues in the CDR3. CDR1 and CDR2 from the germline V gene are SGHTA and FQGTGA. The CDR3 coding sequence is TGTGCCAGCAGCCCCGGGACAGGGGACACTGAAGCTTTCTTT. It yields the protein CASSPGTGDTEAFF.

In this sample, this clone turned up a few times. The J gene is TRBJ1-4, the V gene TRBV27, with D tentatively TRBD1 (5 bases). Deletions cut 6 bases from V and 8 bases from J, with 16 bases between. CDR1 and CDR2 (germline): MNHEY, SMNVEV (reference sequence). CDR3 size: 14 residues. CDR3 DNA sequence: TGTGCCAGCAGCCCGGGACGGTGGGGGGAAAAACTGTTTTTT. Residues: CASSPGRWGEKLFF.

This clone has only a few counts. This chain uses TRBV10-1 with TRBJ2-1; weak D call: TRBD1 (5 bases). CDR1 is WNHNN and CDR2 is SYGVQD in the germline V gene (reference sequence). The CDR3 has 15 residues. Between the trimmed V and J ends, which lost 2 bases and 3 bases, there was a span of 11 bases. This CDR3 reads CASSEGHGDYNEQFF. The CDR3 region has the DNA TGCGCCAGCAGTGAGGGACACGGAGACTACAATGAGCAGTTCTTC.

In this sample, this clone turned up a few times. The chain couples TRBV18 to TRBJ1-1, with D uncertain. V was pared by 6 bases and J by 1 base, with 9 bases between. This CDR3 comprises 13 residues. CDR1 and CDR2 (germline): KGHSH, LQKENI. The DNA for the CDR3 is TGTGCCAGCTCTCCAGACCCGAACACTGAAGCTTTCTTT. Its translation is CASSPDPNTEAFF.

This clone was observed a few times. V usage is TRBV5-1 and J usage is TRBJ1-5, with no clear D. Germline V gene data show CDR1 as SGHRS and CDR2 as YFSETQ. Deletions cut 4 bases from V and 4 bases from J, with 15 bases between. The CDR3 spans 15 residues. CDR3 sequence (DNA): TGCGCCAGCAGCCCGTGGCCGGGTTTAAATCAGCCCCAGCATTTT. Translating it yields CASSPWPGLNQPQHF.

The table lists this clone with a few counts. V gene TRBV10-3 combines with J gene TRBJ2-7, with TRBD1 matching over 7 bases. Germline V CDR1 and CDR2: ENHRY, SYGVKD. Trimming cost V 8 bases and J 2 bases; bases outside gene matches: 6. The CDR3 runs to 13 residues. The CDR3 loop reads CAIGSGGTYEQYF. CDR3 nucleotide sequence: TGTGCCATCGGATCAGGGGGTACCTACGAGCAGTACTTC.

The chain links TRBV7-8 to TRBJ2-5, with D uncertain. The germline V gene has CDR1 SGHVS and CDR2 FQNEAQ. Trimming removed 7 bases at V and 7 bases at J, with 16 bases between. This CDR3 has 13 amino acids. In DNA form, the CDR3 reads TGTGCCAGCAACTCCAAAGGGCGCGTGACCCAGTACTTC. It yields the protein CASNSKGRVTQYF.